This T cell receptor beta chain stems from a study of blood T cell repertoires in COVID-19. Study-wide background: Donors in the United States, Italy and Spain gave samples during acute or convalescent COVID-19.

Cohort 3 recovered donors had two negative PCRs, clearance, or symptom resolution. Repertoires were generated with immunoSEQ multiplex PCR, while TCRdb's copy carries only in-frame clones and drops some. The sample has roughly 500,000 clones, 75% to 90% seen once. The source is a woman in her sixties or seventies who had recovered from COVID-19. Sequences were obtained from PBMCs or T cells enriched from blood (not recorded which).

In nucleotides, the CDR3 is TGTGCCAGCAGTTTTGGAGACGAGCAGTACGTC. It codes for CASSFGDEQYV. The chain recombines TRBV2 with TRBJ2-7, with no clear D. Germline loops: CDR1 SNHLY, CDR2 FYNNEI. V was trimmed by 5 bases and J by 5 bases, leaving 7 bases between them. There are 11 residues in the CDR3.